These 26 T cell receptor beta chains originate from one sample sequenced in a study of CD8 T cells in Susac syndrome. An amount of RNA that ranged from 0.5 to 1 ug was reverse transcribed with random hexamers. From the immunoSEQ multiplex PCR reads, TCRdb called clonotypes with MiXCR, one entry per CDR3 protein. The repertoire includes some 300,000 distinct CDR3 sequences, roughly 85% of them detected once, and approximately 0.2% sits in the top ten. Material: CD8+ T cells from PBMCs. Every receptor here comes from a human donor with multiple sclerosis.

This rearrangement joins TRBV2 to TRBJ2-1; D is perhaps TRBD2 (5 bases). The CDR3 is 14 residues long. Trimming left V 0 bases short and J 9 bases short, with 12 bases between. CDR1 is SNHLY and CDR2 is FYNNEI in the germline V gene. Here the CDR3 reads CASSEAWSAGEQFF. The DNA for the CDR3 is TGTGCCAGCAGTGAAGCATGGAGCGCGGGTGAGCAGTTCTTC.

CDR3: CASKDPQAGLLEAFF. DNA of the CDR3: TGTGCCAGCAAAGATCCCCAAGCAGGACTGCTTGAAGCTTTCTTT. The genes are TRBV6-5 and TRBJ1-1; no clear D gene. The CDR3 spans 15 residues. Germline V gene sequence: CDR1 MNHEY, CDR2 SVGAGI. Trimming removed 7 bases at V and 7 bases at J, with 22 bases between.

CDR3 sequence (DNA): TGTGCCAGCAGCTCGGGACTAGCGGAAACCTACGAGCAGTACTTC. It specifies CASSSGLAETYEQYF. V is TRBV7-6 and J is TRBJ2-7; TRBD2 agrees at 11 bases. In germline, CDR1 is SGHVS, CDR2 FNYEAQ. The CDR3 consists of 15 residues. V trimming: 4 bases; J trimming: 2 bases; junction bases outside the gene matches: 4.

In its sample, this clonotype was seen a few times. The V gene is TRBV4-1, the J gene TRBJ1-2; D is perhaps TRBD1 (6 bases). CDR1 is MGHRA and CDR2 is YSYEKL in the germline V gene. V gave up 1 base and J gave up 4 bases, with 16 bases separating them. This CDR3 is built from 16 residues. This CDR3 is CASSQAWDTSGYGYTF. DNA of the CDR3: TGCGCCAGCAGCCAAGCATGGGACACCTCTGGCTATGGCTACACCTTC.

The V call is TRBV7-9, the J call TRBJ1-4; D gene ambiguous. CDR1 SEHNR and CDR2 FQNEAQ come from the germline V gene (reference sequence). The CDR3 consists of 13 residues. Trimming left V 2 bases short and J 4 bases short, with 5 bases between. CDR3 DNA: TGTGCCAGCAGCTTACCGGTTAATGAAAAACTGTTTTTT. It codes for CASSLPVNEKLFF.

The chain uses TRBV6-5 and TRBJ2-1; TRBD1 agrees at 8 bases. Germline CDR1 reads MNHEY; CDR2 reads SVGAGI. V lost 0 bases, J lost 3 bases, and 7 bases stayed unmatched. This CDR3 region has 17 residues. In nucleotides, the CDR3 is TGTGCCAGCAGTTACTCGGACAGGGTTCGAAACTACAATGAGCAGTTCTTC. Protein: CASSYSDRVRNYNEQFF.

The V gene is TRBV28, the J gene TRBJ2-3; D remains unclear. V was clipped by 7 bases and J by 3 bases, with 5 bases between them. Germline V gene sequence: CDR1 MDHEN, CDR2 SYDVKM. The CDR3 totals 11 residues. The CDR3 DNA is TGTGCCAGCAACGAAACAGATACGCAGTATTTT. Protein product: CASNETDTQYF.

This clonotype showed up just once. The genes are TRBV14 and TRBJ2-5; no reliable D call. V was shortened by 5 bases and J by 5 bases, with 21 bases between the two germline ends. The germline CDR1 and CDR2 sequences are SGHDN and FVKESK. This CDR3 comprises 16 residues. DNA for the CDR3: TGTGCCAGCAGCTCTTTAGAGGTGGGATCCCAGGAGACCCAGTACTTC. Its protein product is CASSSLEVGSQETQYF.

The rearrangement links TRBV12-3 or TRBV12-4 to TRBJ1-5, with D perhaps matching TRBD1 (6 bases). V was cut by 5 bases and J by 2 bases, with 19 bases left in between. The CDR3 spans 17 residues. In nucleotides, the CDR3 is TGTGCCAGCAGTGGCGGGGGGCTCGGGCTTGGCAATCAGCCCCAGCATTTT. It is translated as CASSGGGLGLGNQPQHF.

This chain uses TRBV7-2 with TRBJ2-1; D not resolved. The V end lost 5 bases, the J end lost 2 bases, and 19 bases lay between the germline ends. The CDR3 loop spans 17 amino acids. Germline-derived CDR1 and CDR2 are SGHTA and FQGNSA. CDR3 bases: TGTGCCAGCAGCCCCGACCTCGGTGGTTCAGCCTACAATGAGCAGTTCTTC. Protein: CASSPDLGGSAYNEQFF.

As DNA, the CDR3 is TGCGCCAGCAGCCAAGACCGGGGGGCGGGAAGCGGGGAGCTGTTTTTT. Translated, it gives CASSQDRGAGSGELFF. The chain is built from TRBV4-3 and TRBJ2-2, with a weak D call TRBD2 (7 bases). With 0 bases removed from V and 7 bases from J, the gap between germline ends came to 15 bases. Germline V gives CDR1 LGHNA, CDR2 YSLEER. CDR3 length equals 16 residues.

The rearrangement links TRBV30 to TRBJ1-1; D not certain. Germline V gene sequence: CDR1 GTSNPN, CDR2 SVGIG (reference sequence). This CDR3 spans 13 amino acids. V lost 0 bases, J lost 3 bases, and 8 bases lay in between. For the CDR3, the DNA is TGTGCCTGGAGTGTATCTGTGCACACTGAAGCTTTCTTT. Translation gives CAWSVSVHTEAFF.

The CDR3 DNA reads TGTGCCAGCAGTTTACAACAGGGGAAGGCCGGGGAGCTGTTTTTT. It translates to CASSLQQGKAGELFF. The chain is built from TRBV28 and TRBJ2-2; 7 bases fit TRBD1. Germline V CDR1 and CDR2: MDHEN, SYDVKM. The CDR3 spans 15 residues. V lost 2 bases to trimming and J lost 6 bases; unmatched junction nucleotides: 6. Full variable domain (rest looked up from reference TRBV28 and TRBJ2-2): DVKVTQSSRYLVKRTGEKVFLECVQDMDHENMFWYRQDPGLGLRLIYFSYDVKMKEKGDIPEGYSVSREKKERFSLILESASTNQTSMYLCASSLQQGKAGELFFGEGSRLTVL.

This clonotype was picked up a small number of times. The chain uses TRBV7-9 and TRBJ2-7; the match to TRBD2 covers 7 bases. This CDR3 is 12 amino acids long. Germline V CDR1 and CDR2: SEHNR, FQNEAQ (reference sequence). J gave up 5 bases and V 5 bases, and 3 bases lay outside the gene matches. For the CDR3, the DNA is TGTGCCAGCAGCCCAACTAGCGACGAGCAGTACTTC. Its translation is CASSPTSDEQYF. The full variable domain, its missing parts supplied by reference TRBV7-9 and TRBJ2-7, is DTGVSQNPRHKITKRGQNVTFRCDPISEHNRLYWYRQTLGQGPEFLTYFQNEAQLEKSRLLSDRFSAERPKGSFSTLEIQRTEQGDSAMYLCASSPTSDEQYFGPGTRLTVT.

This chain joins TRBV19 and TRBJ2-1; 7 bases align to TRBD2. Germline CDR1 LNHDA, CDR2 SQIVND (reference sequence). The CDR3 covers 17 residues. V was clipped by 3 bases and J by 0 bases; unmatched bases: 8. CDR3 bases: TGTGCCAGTAGTATTGGGGCGGGGGAAAGCTCCTACAATGAGCAGTTCTTC. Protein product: CASSIGAGESSYNEQFF.

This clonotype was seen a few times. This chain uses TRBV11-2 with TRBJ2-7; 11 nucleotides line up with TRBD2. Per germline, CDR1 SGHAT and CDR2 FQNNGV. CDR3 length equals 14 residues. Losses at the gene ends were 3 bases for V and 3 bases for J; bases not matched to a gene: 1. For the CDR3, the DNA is TGTGCCAGCAGCTTTGGACTAGCGGGCTACGAGCAGTACTTC. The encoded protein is CASSFGLAGYEQYF.

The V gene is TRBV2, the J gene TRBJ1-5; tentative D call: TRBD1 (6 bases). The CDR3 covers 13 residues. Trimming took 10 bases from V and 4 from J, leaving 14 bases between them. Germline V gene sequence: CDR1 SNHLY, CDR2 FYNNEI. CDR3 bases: TGTGCCACAAACAGGGATCGGAATCAGCCCCAGCATTTT. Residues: CATNRDRNQPQHF.

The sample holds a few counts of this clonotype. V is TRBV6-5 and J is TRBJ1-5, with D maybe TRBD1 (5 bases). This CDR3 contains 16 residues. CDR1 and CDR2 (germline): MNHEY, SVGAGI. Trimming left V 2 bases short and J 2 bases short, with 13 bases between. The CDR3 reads CASSYPVRGGNQPQHF. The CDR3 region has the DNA TGTGCCAGCAGTTACCCTGTCCGGGGCGGCAATCAGCCCCAGCATTTT.

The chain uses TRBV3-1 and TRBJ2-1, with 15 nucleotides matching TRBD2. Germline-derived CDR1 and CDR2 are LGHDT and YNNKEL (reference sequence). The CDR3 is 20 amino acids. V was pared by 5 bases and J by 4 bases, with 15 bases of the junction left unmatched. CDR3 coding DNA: TGTGCCAGCAGCGGTTATTCCGGGACTAGCGGGGGGCGGTTGTACAATGAGCAGTTCTTC. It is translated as CASSGYSGTSGGRLYNEQFF.

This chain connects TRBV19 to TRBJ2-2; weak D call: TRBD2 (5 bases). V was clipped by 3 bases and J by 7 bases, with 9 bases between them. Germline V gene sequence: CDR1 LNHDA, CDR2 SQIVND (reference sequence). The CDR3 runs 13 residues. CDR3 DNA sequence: TGTGCCAGTAGTATGGGTGGAGGCGGGGAGCTGTTTTTT. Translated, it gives CASSMGGGGELFF.

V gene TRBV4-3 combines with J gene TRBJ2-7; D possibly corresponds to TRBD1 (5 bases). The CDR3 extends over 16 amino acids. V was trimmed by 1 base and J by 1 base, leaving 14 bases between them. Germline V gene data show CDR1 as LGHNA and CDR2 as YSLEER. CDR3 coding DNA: TGCGCCAGCAGCCAAGTAACAGGAACCACTTCCTACGAGCAGTACTTC. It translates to CASSQVTGTTSYEQYF.

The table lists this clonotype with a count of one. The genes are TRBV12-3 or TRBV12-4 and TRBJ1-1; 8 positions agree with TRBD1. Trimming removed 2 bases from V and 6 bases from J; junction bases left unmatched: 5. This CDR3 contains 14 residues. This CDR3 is CASSLSGGSAEAFF. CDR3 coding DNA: TGTGCCAGCAGTTTATCAGGGGGCTCTGCTGAAGCTTTCTTT.

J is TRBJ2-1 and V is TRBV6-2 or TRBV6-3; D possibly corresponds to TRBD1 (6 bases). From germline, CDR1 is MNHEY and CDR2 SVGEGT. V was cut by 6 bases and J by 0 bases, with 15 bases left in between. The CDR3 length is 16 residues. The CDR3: CASSRTGQSSYNEQFF. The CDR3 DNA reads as TGTGCCAGCAGCCGAACCGGACAGAGCTCCTACAATGAGCAGTTCTTC.

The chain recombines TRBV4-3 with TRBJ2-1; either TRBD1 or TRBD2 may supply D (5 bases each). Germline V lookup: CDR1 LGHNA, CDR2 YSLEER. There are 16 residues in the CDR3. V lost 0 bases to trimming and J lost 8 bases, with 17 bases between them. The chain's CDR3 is CASSQDGGLRLDEQFF. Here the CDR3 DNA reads TGCGCCAGCAGCCAAGATGGGGGATTGCGGCTCGATGAGCAGTTCTTC.

The DNA for the CDR3 is TGTGCCAGCACCTCTCACACCTACGAGCAGTACTTC. Its protein is CASTSHTYEQYF. V and J are TRBV7-9 and TRBJ2-7; no clear D gene. Germline CDR1 SEHNR, CDR2 FQNEAQ (reference sequence). This CDR3 contains 12 residues. With 7 bases removed from V and 2 bases from J, the gap between germline ends came to 9 bases. Using reference TRBV7-9 and TRBJ2-7 for the parts outside the CDR3, the full variable domain is DTGVSQNPRHKITKRGQNVTFRCDPISEHNRLYWYRQTLGQGPEFLTYFQNEAQLEKSRLLSDRFSAERPKGSFSTLEIQRTEQGDSAMYLCASTSHTYEQYFGPGTRLTVT.

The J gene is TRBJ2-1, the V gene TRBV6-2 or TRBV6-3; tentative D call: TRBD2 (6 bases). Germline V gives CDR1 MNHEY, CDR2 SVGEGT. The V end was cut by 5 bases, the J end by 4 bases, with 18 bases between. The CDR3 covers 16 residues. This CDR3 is CASSLPSMGTYNEQFF. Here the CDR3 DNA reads TGTGCCAGCAGTCTTCCTAGCATGGGGACTTACAATGAGCAGTTCTTC.